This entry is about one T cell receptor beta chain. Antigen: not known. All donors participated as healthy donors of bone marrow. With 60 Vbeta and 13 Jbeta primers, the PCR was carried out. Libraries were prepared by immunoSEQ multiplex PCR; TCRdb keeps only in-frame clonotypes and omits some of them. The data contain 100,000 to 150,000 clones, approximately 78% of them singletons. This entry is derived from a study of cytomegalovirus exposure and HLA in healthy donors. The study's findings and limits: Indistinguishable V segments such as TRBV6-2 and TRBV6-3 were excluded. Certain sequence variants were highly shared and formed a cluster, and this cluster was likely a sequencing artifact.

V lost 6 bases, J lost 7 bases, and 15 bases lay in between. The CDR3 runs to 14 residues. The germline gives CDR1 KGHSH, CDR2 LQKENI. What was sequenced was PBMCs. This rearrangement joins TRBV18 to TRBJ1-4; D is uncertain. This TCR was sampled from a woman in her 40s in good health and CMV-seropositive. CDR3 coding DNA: TGTGCCAGCTCCCCCGTGAGTTCGGGTGAAAAACTGTTTTTT. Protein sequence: CASSPVSSGEKLFF.